This TCR beta chain was captured by sequencing in a study of identical twins. The CDR3 runs 14 residues. V lost 8 bases to trimming and J lost 3 bases, with 16 bases between them. Germline loops: CDR1 LNHNV, CDR2 YYDKDF (reference sequence). TCRdb ran MiXCR on the 5' RACE reads and lists one entry per CDR3 protein. The sample holds about 340,000 distinct CDR3 sequences, 12% seen once. This clonotype was detected only a few times. These data are also associated with another study on yellow fever vaccine responses in identical twins.

The sample consisted of CD8+ T cells sorted from blood. The sequence was collected from a woman aged 18-29 years in good health. The gene calls are TRBV15 and TRBJ2-5; weak D call: TRBD2 (6 bases). For the CDR3, the DNA is TGTGCCACCTCCGGAGGGACTGGAGAAGAGACCCAGTACTTC. The encoded protein is CATSGGTGEETQYF.